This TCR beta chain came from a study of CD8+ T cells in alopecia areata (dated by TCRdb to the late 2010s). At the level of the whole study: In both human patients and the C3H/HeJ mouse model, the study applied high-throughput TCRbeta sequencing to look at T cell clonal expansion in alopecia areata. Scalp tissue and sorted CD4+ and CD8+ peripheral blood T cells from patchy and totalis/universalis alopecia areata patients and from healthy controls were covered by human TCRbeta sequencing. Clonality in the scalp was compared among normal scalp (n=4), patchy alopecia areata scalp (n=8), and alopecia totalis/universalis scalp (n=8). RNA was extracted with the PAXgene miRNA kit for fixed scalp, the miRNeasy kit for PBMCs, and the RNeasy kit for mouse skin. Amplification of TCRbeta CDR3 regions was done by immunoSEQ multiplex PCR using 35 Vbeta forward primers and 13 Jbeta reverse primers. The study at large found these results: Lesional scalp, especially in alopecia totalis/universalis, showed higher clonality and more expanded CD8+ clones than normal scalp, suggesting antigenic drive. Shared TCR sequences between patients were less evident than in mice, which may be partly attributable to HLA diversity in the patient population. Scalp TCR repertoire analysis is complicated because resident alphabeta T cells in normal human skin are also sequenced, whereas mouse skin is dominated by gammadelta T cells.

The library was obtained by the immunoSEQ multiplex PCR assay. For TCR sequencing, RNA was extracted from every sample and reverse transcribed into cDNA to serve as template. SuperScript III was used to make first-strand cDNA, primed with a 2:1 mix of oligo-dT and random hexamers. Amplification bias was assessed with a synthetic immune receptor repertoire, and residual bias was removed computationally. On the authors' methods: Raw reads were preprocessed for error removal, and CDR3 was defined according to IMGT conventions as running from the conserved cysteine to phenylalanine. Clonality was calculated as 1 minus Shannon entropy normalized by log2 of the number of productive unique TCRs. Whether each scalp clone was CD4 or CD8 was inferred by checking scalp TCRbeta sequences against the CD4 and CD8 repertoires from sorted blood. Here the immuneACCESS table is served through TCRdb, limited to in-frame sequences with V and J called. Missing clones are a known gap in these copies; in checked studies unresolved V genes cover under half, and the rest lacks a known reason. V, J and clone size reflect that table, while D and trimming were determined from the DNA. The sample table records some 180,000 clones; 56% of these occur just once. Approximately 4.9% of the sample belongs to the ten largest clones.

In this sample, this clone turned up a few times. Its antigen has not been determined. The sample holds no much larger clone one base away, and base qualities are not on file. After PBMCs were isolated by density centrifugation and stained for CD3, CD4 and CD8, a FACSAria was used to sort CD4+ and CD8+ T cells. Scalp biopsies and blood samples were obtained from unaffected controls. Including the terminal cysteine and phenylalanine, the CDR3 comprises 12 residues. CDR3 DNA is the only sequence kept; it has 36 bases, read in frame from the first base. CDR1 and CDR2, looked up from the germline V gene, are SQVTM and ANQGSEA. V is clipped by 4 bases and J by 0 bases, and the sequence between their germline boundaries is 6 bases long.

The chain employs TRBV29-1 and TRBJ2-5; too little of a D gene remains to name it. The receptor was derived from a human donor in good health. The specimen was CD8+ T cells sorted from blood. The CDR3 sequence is CSVGSYQETQYF. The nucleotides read TGCAGCGTTGGGTCGTACCAAGAGACCCAGTACTTC.